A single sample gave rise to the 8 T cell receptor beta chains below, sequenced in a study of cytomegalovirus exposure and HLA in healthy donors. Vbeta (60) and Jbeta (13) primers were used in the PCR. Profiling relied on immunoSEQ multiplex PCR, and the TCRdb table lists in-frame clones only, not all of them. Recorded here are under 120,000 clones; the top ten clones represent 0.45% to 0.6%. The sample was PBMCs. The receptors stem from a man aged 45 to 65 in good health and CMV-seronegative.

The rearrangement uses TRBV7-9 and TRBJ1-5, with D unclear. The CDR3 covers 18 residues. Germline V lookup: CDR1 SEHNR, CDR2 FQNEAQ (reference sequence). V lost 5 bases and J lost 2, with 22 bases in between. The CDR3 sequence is CASSGTGPEGVGNQPQHF. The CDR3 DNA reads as TGTGCCAGCAGCGGAACCGGCCCTGAGGGTGTCGGCAATCAGCCCCAGCATTTT. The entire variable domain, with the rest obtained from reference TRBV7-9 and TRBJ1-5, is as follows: DTGVSQNPRHKITKRGQNVTFRCDPISEHNRLYWYRQTLGQGPEFLTYFQNEAQLEKSRLLSDRFSAERPKGSFSTLEIQRTEQGDSAMYLCASSGTGPEGVGNQPQHFGDGTRLSIL.

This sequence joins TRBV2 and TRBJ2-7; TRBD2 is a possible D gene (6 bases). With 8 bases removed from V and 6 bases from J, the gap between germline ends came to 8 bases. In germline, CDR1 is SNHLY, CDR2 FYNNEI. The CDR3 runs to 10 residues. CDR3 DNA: TGTGCCAGCGGAGGGCGCGAGCAGTACTTC. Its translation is CASGGREQYF.

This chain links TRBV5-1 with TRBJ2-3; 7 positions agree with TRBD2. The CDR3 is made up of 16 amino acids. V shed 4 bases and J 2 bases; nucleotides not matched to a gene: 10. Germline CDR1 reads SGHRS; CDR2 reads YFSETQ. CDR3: CASSPRAGDYTDTQYF. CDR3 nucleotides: TGCGCCAGCAGCCCGAGGGCGGGGGATTACACAGATACGCAGTATTTT.

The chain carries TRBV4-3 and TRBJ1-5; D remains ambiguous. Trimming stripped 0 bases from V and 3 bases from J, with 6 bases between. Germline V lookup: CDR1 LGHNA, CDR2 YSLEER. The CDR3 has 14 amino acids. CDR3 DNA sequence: TGCGCCAGCAGCCAAGATAGCTACAATCAGCCCCAGCATTTT. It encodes CASSQDSYNQPQHF.

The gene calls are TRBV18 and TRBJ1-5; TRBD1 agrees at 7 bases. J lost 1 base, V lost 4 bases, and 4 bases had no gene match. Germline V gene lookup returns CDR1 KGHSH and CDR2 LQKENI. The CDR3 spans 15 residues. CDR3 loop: CASSQGALSNQPQHF. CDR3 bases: TGTGCCAGCTCACAGGGGGCGTTGAGCAATCAGCCCCAGCATTTT. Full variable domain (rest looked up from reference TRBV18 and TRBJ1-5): NAGVMQNPRHLVRRRGQEARLRCSPMKGHSHVYWYRQLPEEGLKFMVYLQKENIIDESGMPKERFSAEFPKEGPSILRIQQVVRGDSAAYFCASSQGALSNQPQHFGDGTRLSIL.

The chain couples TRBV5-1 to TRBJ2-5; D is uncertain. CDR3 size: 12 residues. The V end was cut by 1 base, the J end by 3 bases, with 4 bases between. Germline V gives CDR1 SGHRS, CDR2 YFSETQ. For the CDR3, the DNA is TGCGCCAGCAGCTTGCCGGAAGAGACCCAGTACTTC. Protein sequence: CASSLPEETQYF.

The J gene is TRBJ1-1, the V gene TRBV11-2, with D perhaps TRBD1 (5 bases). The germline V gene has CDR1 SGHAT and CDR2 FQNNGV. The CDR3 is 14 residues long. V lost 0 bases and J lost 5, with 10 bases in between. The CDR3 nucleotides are TGTGCCAGCAGCTTAGAGGTGACAGCGACTGAAGCTTTCTTT. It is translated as CASSLEVTATEAFF.

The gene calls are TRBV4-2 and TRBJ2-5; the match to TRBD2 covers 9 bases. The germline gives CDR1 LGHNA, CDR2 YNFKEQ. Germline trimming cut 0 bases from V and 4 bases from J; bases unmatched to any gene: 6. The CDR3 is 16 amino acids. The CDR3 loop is CASSQEGRGGRETQYF. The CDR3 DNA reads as TGTGCCAGCAGCCAAGAGGGGCGGGGGGGGAGAGAGACCCAGTACTTC.